Below, 21 T cell receptor beta chains from the same sample are listed, as sequenced in a study of a mutant IDH1 vaccine in newly diagnosed glioma. Sequencing was performed with immunoSEQ multiplex PCR; in TCRdb, only in-frame clones are kept and a portion is missing. The sample contains roughly 76,000 clones, 65% to 90% of which appear only once. Time point denoted: week 23, last vaccination. All doses held 300 ug of mutant IDH1 20-mer peptide, with topical imiquimod. Their target antigens are unknown. The source was PBMCs, collected from a glioma patient whose treatment included an IDH1 peptide vaccine. The origin of the receptors is a man aged 30 to 45 with glioma. Some clones in this sample may be carry-over from other donors' samples.

The chain is built from TRBV10-3 and TRBJ1-1, with 7 bases that match TRBD1. The V and J ends lost 10 bases and 3 bases, in that order; junction bases with no gene match: 11. The CDR3 loop spans 14 amino acids. CDR1 and CDR2 (germline): ENHRY, SYGVKD. The CDR3, as DNA: TGTGCCAGCAGACAGGGCCTCGGGGACACTGAAGCTTTCTTT. It yields the protein CASRQGLGDTEAFF.

J is TRBJ1-2 and V is TRBV19; no firm D call. Trimming removed 5 bases from V and 5 bases from J, with 12 bases in between. Germline CDR1 and CDR2: LNHDA and SQIVND (reference sequence). There are 13 residues in the CDR3. CDR3 nucleotide sequence: TGTGCCAGTAGTCCGGCTTACCTTTATGGCTACACCTTC. Translated: CASSPAYLYGYTF.

This clone was observed once. The chain uses TRBV6-5 and TRBJ2-5; the match to TRBD2 covers 9 bases. CDR3 length: 15 residues. The germline V gene encodes CDR1 MNHEY and CDR2 SVGAGI. V lost 4 bases to trimming and J lost 2 bases; unmatched junction nucleotides: 5. The CDR3 nucleotides read TGTGCCAGCAGTTCTCAAGCGGGGGGTCAAGAGACCCAGTACTTC. Amino acid sequence: CASSSQAGGQETQYF.

The table lists this clone with a count of one. DNA of the CDR3: TGTGCCTGGAGTGTAGCCGGGGGCGGGTACGAGCAGTACTTC. This sequence encodes CAWSVAGGGYEQYF. V gene TRBV30 combines with J gene TRBJ2-7; D possibly uses TRBD1 or TRBD2 (6 bases each). V shed 0 bases and J shed 4 bases, with 13 bases lying between them. Germline V lookup: CDR1 GTSNPN, CDR2 SVGIG (reference sequence). The CDR3 is 14 amino acids.

The V gene is TRBV28, the J gene TRBJ1-2, with TRBD1 as a possible D gene (6 bases). V lost 4 bases to trimming and J lost 6 bases, with 12 bases between them. Germline-derived CDR1 and CDR2 are MDHEN and SYDVKM. There are 13 residues in the CDR3. The CDR3 DNA reads TGTGCCAGCAGTTCAGGGGTCGGCGATGGCTACACCTTC. Translating it yields CASSSGVGDGYTF.

The rearrangement links TRBV7-2 to TRBJ2-5; D not certain. The J call is uncertain, as TRBJ2-7 better fits the DNA end. The length of the CDR3 is 14 residues. Looked up from germline, CDR1 is SGHTA and CDR2 is FQGNSA. For the CDR3, the DNA is TGTGCCAGCCGTCTCACAGTAAGCTCCTACGAGCAGTACTTC. This gives the protein CASRLTVSSYEQYF.

Notes on this clone: The junction and the germline gene differ at one end; a read error may be behind it. V usage is TRBV4-1 and J usage is TRBJ2-3; possible D gene TRBD1, 6 bases. Per the germline V gene, CDR1 is MGHRA and CDR2 is YSYEKL. The CDR3 sequence is 16 residues long. The CDR3 reads CASRQGTSSFTDTQYF. CDR3 bases: TGCGCCAGCAGGCAAGGGACATCCAGTTTCACAGATACGCAGTATTTT.

This clone was seen more than once but under ten times. This chain uses TRBV4-1 with TRBJ2-7, with D tentatively TRBD2 (6 bases). The CDR3 consists of 15 residues. From germline, CDR1 is MGHRA and CDR2 YSYEKL. Deletions cut 5 bases from V and 2 bases from J, with 16 bases between. CDR3 protein: CASSAYWGETYEQYF. Written as DNA, the CDR3 is TGCGCCAGCAGCGCTTATTGGGGGGAGACCTACGAGCAGTACTTC.

The gene calls are TRBV27 and TRBJ1-2; D is unresolved. The V and J ends lost 6 bases and 2 bases respectively, with 7 bases between them. This CDR3 contains 12 residues. Germline loops: CDR1 MNHEY, CDR2 SMNVEV (reference sequence). This CDR3 reads CASSPTNYGYTF. The CDR3, as DNA: TGTGCCAGCAGCCCTACAAACTATGGCTACACCTTC.

The CDR3 region has the DNA TGTGCCAGCAGCTTGCAGGGTGGAAGCACCGGGGAGCTGTTTTTT. This codes for CASSLQGGSTGELFF. The V gene is TRBV5-4, the J gene TRBJ2-2; possibly TRBD1 for D (5 bases). Trimming stripped 1 base from V and 4 bases from J, with 11 bases between. Germline CDR1 and CDR2: SGHNT and YYREEE (reference sequence). The CDR3 sequence is 15 residues long.

This chain joins TRBV5-1 and TRBJ2-5; 9 bases align to TRBD2. The V and J ends lost 2 bases and 1 base, in that order; junction bases with no gene match: 15. Germline V gene lookup returns CDR1 SGHRS and CDR2 YFSETQ. The CDR3 covers 19 residues. The CDR3 DNA reads TGCGCCAGCAGCTTTCTCCCCGCTTCTTCTAGCGGGATCCAAGAGACCCAGTACTTC. Its translation: CASSFLPASSSGIQETQYF.

The chain combines TRBV25-1 with TRBJ2-2; D gene unclear. CDR3 length: 14 residues. Trimming pared 0 bases from V and 5 bases from J, leaving 7 bases between. Germline values: CDR1 MGHDK, CDR2 SYGVNS. The CDR3 coding sequence is TGTGCCAGCAGTGAATATATGGATACCGGGGAGCTGTTTTTT. Protein: CASSEYMDTGELFF.

This clone appeared once. The V call is TRBV11-2, the J call TRBJ2-1; the match to TRBD2 covers 10 bases. This CDR3 has 16 residues. Germline lookup yields CDR1 SGHAT and CDR2 FQNNGV. Trimming at V came to 1 base and at J to 4 bases, leaving 4 bases not matched to a gene. CDR3 nucleotide sequence: TGTGCCAGCAGCTTAGGGACTAGCGGATCGTACAATGAGCAGTTCTTC. Its protein is CASSLGTSGSYNEQFF.

The chain employs TRBV2 and TRBJ2-1, with D perhaps TRBD2 (6 bases). Germline CDR1 SNHLY, CDR2 FYNNEI. The ends were cut back, 6 bases at V and 9 bases at J, with 21 bases in the middle. The CDR3 totals 15 residues. The CDR3: CASSGTDPSLVEQFF. CDR3 in DNA: TGTGCCAGCAGCGGGACTGACCCGTCGTTAGTTGAGCAGTTCTTC.

The CDR3 DNA is TGTGCCAGCAGTGTAACTAGCGGGAGAGTCAACGAGCAGTACTTC. Its protein is CASSVTSGRVNEQYF. The chain combines TRBV27 with TRBJ2-7, with TRBD2 matching 11 bases. V lost 5 bases to trimming and J lost 5 bases; unmatched junction nucleotides: 8. This CDR3 contains 15 residues. Looked up from germline, CDR1 is MNHEY and CDR2 is SMNVEV (reference sequence).

J is TRBJ2-1 and V is TRBV2; 11 bases match TRBD2. V dropped 5 bases and J dropped 4; count of bases not matched to a gene: 7. CDR3 length: 16 amino acids. The germline gives CDR1 SNHLY, CDR2 FYNNEI. For the CDR3, the DNA is TGTGCCAGCAGTCTAACACTAGCGGGAGATTACAATGAGCAGTTCTTC. Protein product: CASSLTLAGDYNEQFF. The full variable domain, with the rest looked up from reference TRBV2 and TRBJ2-1, is EPEVTQTPSHQVTQMGQEVILRCVPISNHLYFYWYRQILGQKVEFLVSFYNNEISEKSEIFDDQFSVERPDGSNFTLKIRSTKLEDSAMYFCASSLTLAGDYNEQFFGPGTRLTVL.

In DNA, the CDR3 is TGTGCCATCTCCGCGGGAGAGACCCATGAGCAGTTCTTC. The encoded protein is CAISAGETHEQFF. The rearrangement joins TRBV10-3 to TRBJ2-1, with 7 bases aligning to TRBD2. The CDR3 runs to 13 residues. Germline loops: CDR1 ENHRY, CDR2 SYGVKD. V gave up 8 bases and J gave up 8 bases; unmatched junction bases: 9.

The genes are TRBV5-4 and TRBJ2-2; D possibly corresponds to TRBD2 (6 bases). The CDR3 has 16 amino acids. The germline CDR1 and CDR2 sequences are SGHNT and YYREEE (reference sequence). V was clipped by 0 bases and J by 5 bases, with 14 bases between them. This CDR3 is CASSLVRGPGTGELFF. The CDR3 nucleotides read TGTGCCAGCAGCTTGGTGCGGGGCCCGGGTACCGGGGAGCTGTTTTTT.

This chain joins TRBV5-4 and TRBJ2-3, with D perhaps matching TRBD2 (7 bases). Germline-derived CDR1 and CDR2 are SGHNT and YYREEE (reference sequence). CDR3 size: 16 residues. V was cut by 4 bases and J by 1 base, with 16 bases left in between. CDR3 amino acids: CASSGPGGGGTDTQYF. The CDR3 DNA reads TGTGCCAGCAGCGGGCCGGGGGGCGGGGGCACAGATACGCAGTATTTT.

In this sample, this clone turned up once. This chain links TRBV7-2 with TRBJ2-2; 7 nucleotides align to TRBD2. J was trimmed by 4 bases and V by 3 bases; bases with no gene match: 11. The germline CDR1 and CDR2 sequences are SGHTA and FQGNSA. The CDR3 spans 17 residues. The CDR3 protein is CASSFLGLGRGTGELFF. CDR3 nucleotide sequence: TGTGCCAGCAGCTTTCTCGGACTAGGGAGGGGCACCGGGGAGCTGTTTTTT.

V and J are TRBV11-2 and TRBJ1-2; weak D call: TRBD1 (6 bases). Trimming took off 5 bases at V and 4 bases at J, with 11 bases between the two ends. Germline CDR1 and CDR2: SGHAT and FQNNGV. CDR3 size: 13 residues. The CDR3 loop reads CASSHREGYGYTF. The CDR3, as DNA: TGTGCCAGCAGCCACAGGGAGGGCTATGGCTACACCTTC.